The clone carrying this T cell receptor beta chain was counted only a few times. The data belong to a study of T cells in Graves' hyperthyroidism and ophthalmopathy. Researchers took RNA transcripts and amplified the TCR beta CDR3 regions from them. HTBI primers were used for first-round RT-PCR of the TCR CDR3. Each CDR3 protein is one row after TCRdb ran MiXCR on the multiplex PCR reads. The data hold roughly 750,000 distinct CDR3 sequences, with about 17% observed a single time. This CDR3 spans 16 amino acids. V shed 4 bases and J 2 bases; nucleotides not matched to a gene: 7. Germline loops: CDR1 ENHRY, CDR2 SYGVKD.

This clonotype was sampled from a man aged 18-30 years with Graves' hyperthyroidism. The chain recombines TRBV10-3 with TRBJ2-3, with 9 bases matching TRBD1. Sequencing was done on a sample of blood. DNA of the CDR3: TGTGCCATCAGTGGGCCGGGACAGGGAGTCACAGATACGCAGTATTTT. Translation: CAISGPGQGVTDTQYF.